The sequence of this T cell receptor beta chain was determined in a study of somatic mutations in cytotoxic T cells in rheumatoid arthritis. Study background: Including V beta1+ cells that were sequenced for TCRB, some T-cell populations stained with V beta antibodies were flow-sorted at nearly 100% purity.

TCRdb's copy holds only in-frame clones and misses some; the assay was immunoSEQ multiplex PCR. The data contain 20,000 to 25,000 clones, about 82% of them singletons. CDR3 length: 16 amino acids. Germline V gene lookup returns CDR1 SQVTM and CDR2 ANQGSEA. Trimming pared 3 bases from V and 2 bases from J, leaving 19 bases between. The chain carries TRBV29-1 and TRBJ2-5; D is uncertain. The sequencing input was CD8+ T cells sorted from blood. This clonotype originated in a woman aged 50 to 60 in good health. The CDR3 sequence is CSVDPIARSPQETQYF. In nucleotides, the CDR3 is TGCAGCGTTGACCCCATTGCGAGAAGCCCACAAGAGACCCAGTACTTC.